This T cell receptor (beta chain) originates from a study of T cells after yellow fever vaccination. Across the study: Those fractions that held only low numbers of cells were prepared using the SMART-Seq v4 Ultra Low Input RNA kit. The study, taken as a whole, reports: The bulk population could contribute abundant contaminating clonotypes to FACS-sorted repertoires. Few clonotypes appeared in both CD4 and CD8 compartments.

As regards this clonotype: Its antigen is still unknown.

Synthesis of TCR cDNA relied on 5'RACE template switching, which attached a universal primer site and UMIs. TCRdb ran MiXCR on the 5' RACE reads and lists one entry per CDR3 protein. The sample holds some 240,000 distinct CDR3 sequences, around 4.9% seen once. The sequences come from CD4+ T cells sorted from PBMCs, collected on the day of the yellow fever booster vaccination. This receptor was obtained from a man in his late teens or twenties who received the YFV17D yellow fever vaccine.

The CDR3 nucleotides read TGTGCCAGCAGCCCGGGACGGACCGACGGCACCATATATTTT. This encodes CASSPGRTDGTIYF. The genes are TRBV7-2 and TRBJ1-3; D may be TRBD1 (5 bases). Germline CDR1 reads SGHTA; CDR2 reads FQGNSA. Trimming took off 5 bases at V and 9 bases at J, with 17 bases between the two ends. The CDR3 is 14 residues long.